This T cell receptor (beta chain) was profiled in a study of blood T cell repertoires in COVID-19. Turning to the study itself: Collection of acute and convalescent COVID-19 samples took place in the United States, Italy and Spain.

The CDR3 spans 13 residues. Trimming pared 6 bases from V and 6 bases from J, leaving 15 bases between. Germline CDR1 and CDR2: LNHDA and SQIVND (reference sequence). Per the authors' pipeline: Counts of nucleated cells, estimated from reference gene primer amplification, were obtained. Profiling relied on immunoSEQ multiplex PCR, and the TCRdb table lists in-frame clones only, not all of them. From that table come the V and J calls and clone size; the DNA was used to work out D and trimming. Of under 250,000 clones listed, 92% are singletons. This clone showed up just once. The gene calls are TRBV19 and TRBJ2-7; D possibly corresponds to TRBD2 (5 bases). The source material was peripheral blood. This clonotype was obtained from a man under 40 with acute or convalescent COVID-19. Here the CDR3 reads CASSSSDFGEQYF. The CDR3 DNA reads as TGTGCCAGTAGCTCTTCGGACTTTGGCGAGCAGTACTTC.